Detailed here is one T cell receptor (beta chain). What it binds is not known. At one of its ends the junction is not consistent with the germline gene, which may arise from a read error. Here immunoSEQ multiplex PCR was the method, and the copy in TCRdb shows in-frame clones only, minus some. This sample has around 140,000 clones, with about 94% found just once. Pooling covered second doses at about 4 or about 12 weeks. The data belong to a study of T cell responses to AZD1222 COVID-19 vaccine. The study's findings and limits: Among spike-specific TCRs, nearly half reportedly target unmutated variant regions. Clonal diversity may have been underestimated, and the donors were mostly white British, with more females than males. Only after the peak T cell response were repertoires sampled.

CDR1 is SGHTA and CDR2 is FQGNSA in the germline V gene. This CDR3 is built from 16 residues. This clonotype originated in an adult who received the AZD1222 COVID-19 vaccine. This sequence joins TRBV7-2 and TRBJ2-5; 7 bases are a match to TRBD1. The specimen was peripheral blood, collected 28 days after the second AZD1222 dose. The CDR3 nucleotides read TGTGCCAGCACCTTAAGGGGACAGACTATTCAAGAGACCCAGTACTTC. This sequence encodes CASTLRGQTIQETQYF.